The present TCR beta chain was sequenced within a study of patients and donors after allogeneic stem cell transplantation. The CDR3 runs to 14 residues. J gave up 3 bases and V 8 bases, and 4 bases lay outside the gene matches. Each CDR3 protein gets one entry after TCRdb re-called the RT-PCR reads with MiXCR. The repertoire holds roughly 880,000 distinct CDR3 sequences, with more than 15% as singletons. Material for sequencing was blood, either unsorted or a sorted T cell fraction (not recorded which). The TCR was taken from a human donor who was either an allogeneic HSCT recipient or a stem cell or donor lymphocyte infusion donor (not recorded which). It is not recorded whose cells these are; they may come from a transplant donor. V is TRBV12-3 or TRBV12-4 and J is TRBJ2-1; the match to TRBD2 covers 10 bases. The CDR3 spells CASRRLAGYNEQFF. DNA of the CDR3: TGTGCCAGCCGACGACTAGCGGGCTACAATGAGCAGTTCTTC.